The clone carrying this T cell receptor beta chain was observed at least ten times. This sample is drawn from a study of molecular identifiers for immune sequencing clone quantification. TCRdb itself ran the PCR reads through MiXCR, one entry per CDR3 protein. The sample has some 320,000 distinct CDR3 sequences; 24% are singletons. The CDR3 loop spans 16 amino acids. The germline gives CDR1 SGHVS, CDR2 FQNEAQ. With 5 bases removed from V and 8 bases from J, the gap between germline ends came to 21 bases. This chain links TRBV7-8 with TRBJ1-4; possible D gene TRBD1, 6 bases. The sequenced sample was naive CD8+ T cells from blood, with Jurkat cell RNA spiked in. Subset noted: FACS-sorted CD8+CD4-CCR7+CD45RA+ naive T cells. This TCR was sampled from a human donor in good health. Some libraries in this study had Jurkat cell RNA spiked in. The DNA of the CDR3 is TGTGCCAGCAGCCCAGTTTGGGGGGCGAGGGGCGAAAAACTGTTTTTT. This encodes CASSPVWGARGEKLFF.